These 10 T cell receptor beta chains were all obtained from the same sample, sequenced in a study of vaccination and CD4 T cells after COVID-19. These receptors lack a known antigen. The Oncomine TCR Beta short-read assay was applied to DNA of cultured CD4+ T cells. Each CDR3 protein gets one entry after TCRdb re-called the PCR reads with MiXCR. The sample has 15,000 to 20,000 distinct CDR3 sequences; just over 60% are singletons. Treatment in this sample: roughly ten-day PBMC culture with coronavirus spike peptide pools or control peptides (ViraFEST assay). Sequenced input: CD4+ T cells from blood, cultured in vitro. The receptor set was obtained from a human donor who had recovered from COVID-19.

V gene TRBV6-2 or TRBV6-3 combines with J gene TRBJ2-6; D is unresolved. CDR3 length equals 16 residues. Germline V lookup: CDR1 MNHEY, CDR2 SVGEGT. V was cut by 5 bases and J by 0 bases, with 11 bases left in between. As DNA, the CDR3 is TGTGCCAGCAGTCAACACACATACTCTGGGGCCAACGTCCTGACTTTC. This translates into CASSQHTYSGANVLTF.

The CDR3 DNA reads TGTGCCAGCAGTTACGGACAAACAGGGGACTATGGCTACACCTTC. Amino acids: CASSYGQTGDYGYTF. V usage is TRBV6-5 and J usage is TRBJ1-2; 7 bases align to TRBD1. CDR3 length: 15 amino acids. Germline V gene sequence: CDR1 MNHEY, CDR2 SVGAGI. J was trimmed by 3 bases and V by 2 bases; bases with no gene match: 6.

The chain couples TRBV7-9 to TRBJ2-7; 9 bases line up with TRBD1. The CDR3 contains 14 residues. Germline V gene lookup returns CDR1 SEHNR and CDR2 FQNEAQ (reference sequence). After removal of 9 bases from V and 0 bases from J, the junction contained 6 bases not matched to a gene. Here the CDR3 DNA reads TGTGCCAGTCGACAGGGGGGTAGCTCCTACGAGCAGTACTTC. It encodes CASRQGGSSYEQYF. Complete variable domain (other parts from reference TRBV7-9 and TRBJ2-7): DTGVSQNPRHKITKRGQNVTFRCDPISEHNRLYWYRQTLGQGPEFLTYFQNEAQLEKSRLLSDRFSAERPKGSFSTLEIQRTEQGDSAMYLCASRQGGSSYEQYFGPGTRLTVT.

This clonotype has more than one count but fewer than ten. The chain recombines TRBV24-1 with TRBJ2-6; 9 bases are a match to TRBD1. The V gene end was trimmed by 9 bases and the J gene end by 0 bases; junction bases not matched to a gene: 20. The V gene's germline CDR1 is KGHDR and CDR2 SFDVKD. There are 21 residues in the CDR3. The CDR3 DNA reads TGTGCCACCCCTAACCTAAATGCCGGGACAGGGCTTAGCTCTGGGGCCAACGTCCTGACTTTC. Encoded protein: CATPNLNAGTGLSSGANVLTF.

The J gene is TRBJ1-4, the V gene TRBV20-1; no reliable D call. V lost 0 bases and J lost 3, with 11 bases in between. The germline CDR1 and CDR2 sequences are DFQATT and SNEGSKA (reference sequence). This CDR3 contains 15 residues. CDR3 in amino acids: CSARDDPSSNEKLFF. The CDR3 DNA follows: TGCAGTGCTAGAGATGACCCTTCTTCTAATGAAAAACTGTTTTTT.

The chain uses TRBV6-1 and TRBJ1-2; D is possibly TRBD1 (5 bases). This CDR3 is 13 amino acids long. V lost 7 bases, J lost 5 bases, and 14 bases lay in between. The germline gives CDR1 MNHNS, CDR2 SASEGT. The CDR3 sequence: CASIPREGYGYTF. The CDR3 DNA sequence: TGTGCCAGCATCCCCAGGGAGGGTTATGGCTACACCTTC.

This chain links TRBV2 with TRBJ1-4; TRBD1 matches 9 bases. V gave up 5 bases and J gave up 8 bases; unmatched junction bases: 9. This CDR3 is built from 15 residues. CDR1 is SNHLY and CDR2 is FYNNEI in the germline V gene. For the CDR3, the DNA is TGTGCCAGCAGTTTACAGGGGGCGTTTGGCGAAAAACTGTTTTTT. Its protein product is CASSLQGAFGEKLFF.

The gene calls are TRBV3-1 and TRBJ1-2; D is unclear. Germline loops: CDR1 LGHDT, CDR2 YNNKEL (reference sequence). The CDR3 has 15 amino acids. Trimming left V 0 bases short and J 3 bases short, with 11 bases between. The DNA of the CDR3 is TGTGCCAGCAGCCAAGATGAGGCGCGGGACTATGGCTACACCTTC. Protein product: CASSQDEARDYGYTF.

The chain employs TRBV27 and TRBJ1-1, with TRBD1 as a possible D gene (6 bases). Germline V gives CDR1 MNHEY, CDR2 SMNVEV (reference sequence). V was clipped by 6 bases and J by 3 bases, with 11 bases between them. The CDR3 contains 13 residues. The CDR3 DNA reads as TGTGCCAGCAGAAGACAGGTCTACACTGAAGCTTTCTTT. This encodes CASRRQVYTEAFF.

This chain connects TRBV19 to TRBJ1-2; 8 nucleotides agree with TRBD1. Germline V CDR1 and CDR2: LNHDA, SQIVND (reference sequence). V shed 7 bases and J 7 bases; nucleotides not matched to a gene: 8. The CDR3 is 13 amino acids. For the CDR3, the DNA is TGTGCCAGTAACAACCTCAGGGGGCTTGGCTACACCTTC. Amino acid sequence: CASNNLRGLGYTF.